Listed here are 16 T cell receptor beta chains from one sample, sequenced in a study of Ad26.COV2.S vaccination and SARS-CoV-2 variants. Sequenced by immunoSEQ multiplex PCR; TCRdb stores in-frame clones only, minus some. The sample yields approximately 97,000 clones, 80% seen once. The material was peripheral blood, obtained after recovery from COVID-19. All receptors come from a human donor who had recovered from COVID-19.

V gene TRBV3-1 (or the pseudogene TRBV3-2) combines with J gene TRBJ1-3; D ambiguous. The V gene lost 5 bases and the J gene lost 0 bases, with 8 bases spanning the gap. The CDR3 spans 14 residues. Germline CDR1 LGHDT, CDR2 YNNKEL (reference sequence). The CDR3 sequence is CASSVGYSGNTIYF. CDR3 coding DNA: TGTGCCAGCAGCGTGGGCTACTCTGGAAACACCATATATTTT.

This clone was observed a few times. The chain recombines TRBV3-1 (or the pseudogene TRBV3-2) with TRBJ2-7; no clear D gene. Germline values: CDR1 LGHDT, CDR2 YNNKEL (reference sequence). Trimming cost V 3 bases and J 4 bases, with 10 bases left between them. The CDR3 totals 13 residues. The CDR3, as DNA: TGTGCCAGCAGCCACGGCAGGTTGTACGAGCAGTACTTC. It translates to CASSHGRLYEQYF.

V gene TRBV30 combines with J gene TRBJ2-7, with D possibly called TRBD1 or TRBD2 (6 bases each). The CDR3 is 12 residues long. V was clipped by 0 bases and J by 6 bases, with 9 bases between them. Germline V gene data show CDR1 as GTSNPN and CDR2 as SVGIG (reference sequence). The CDR3 is CAWSVGGIEQYF. The DNA of the CDR3 is TGTGCCTGGAGTGTAGGGGGGATCGAGCAGTACTTC.

The rearrangement uses TRBV10-1 and TRBJ2-3; 9 nucleotides align to TRBD1. Germline CDR1 is WNHNN and CDR2 is SYGVQD (reference sequence). The CDR3 has 15 residues. V was pared by 6 bases and J by 3 bases, with 7 bases of the junction left unmatched. The CDR3 DNA reads as TGCGCCAGCAGCCGGGGACAGGGAGGAACAGATACGCAGTATTTT. It translates to CASSRGQGGTDTQYF.

This sequence joins TRBV7-2 and TRBJ2-1; D possibly corresponds to TRBD1 (6 bases). The ends were cut back, 3 bases at V and 3 bases at J, with 12 bases in the middle. The CDR3 spans 15 residues. CDR1 and CDR2 from the germline V gene are SGHTA and FQGNSA. CDR3 sequence (DNA): TGTGCCAGCAGCTTGGTCTGGGACAACTACAATGAGCAGTTCTTC. Encoded protein: CASSLVWDNYNEQFF.

The chain employs TRBV3-1 (or the pseudogene TRBV3-2) and TRBJ1-6; 8 bases agree with TRBD1. The CDR3 consists of 15 residues. With V trimmed by 1 base and J by 5 bases, 1 base remained unmatched. Germline CDR1 is LGHDT and CDR2 is YNNKEL (reference sequence). The CDR3 loop reads CASSQGTGHNSPLHF. The CDR3 DNA follows: TGTGCCAGCAGCCAAGGGACAGGGCATAATTCACCCCTCCACTTT.

The genes are TRBV28 and TRBJ2-7, with D unclear. The germline V gene has CDR1 MDHEN and CDR2 SYDVKM. Trimming took off 9 bases at V and 4 bases at J, with 10 bases between the two ends. The CDR3 totals 11 residues. The CDR3 DNA reads as TGTGCCAGTGGAGTGGTATACGAGCAGTACTTC. As protein: CASGVVYEQYF.

The rearrangement links TRBV11-2 to TRBJ1-3, with D possibly matching TRBD1 (5 bases). V was clipped by 5 bases and J by 3 bases, with 17 bases between them. CDR1 is SGHAT, CDR2 FQNNGV, per germline. CDR3 length: 16 amino acids. CDR3 nucleotide sequence: TGTGCCAGCAGCCCCCGGACGGGGGAAGTTGGAAACACCATATATTTT. Amino acid sequence: CASSPRTGEVGNTIYF.

This clone was counted between two and nine times. V and J are TRBV5-4 and TRBJ1-2; 7 bases are a match to TRBD1. Germline lookup yields CDR1 SGHNT and CDR2 YYREEE (reference sequence). This CDR3 has 18 residues. Trimming at V came to 4 bases and at J to 4 bases, leaving 19 bases not matched to a gene. The chain's CDR3 is CASSLPESAQGIFYGYTF. The DNA of the CDR3 is TGTGCCAGCAGCCTACCCGAGTCGGCACAGGGGATCTTCTATGGCTACACCTTC.

The chain has TRBV5-4 and TRBJ2-1; no clear D gene. Germline V gene lookup returns CDR1 SGHNT and CDR2 YYREEE (reference sequence). The CDR3 runs 15 residues. V lost 4 bases and J lost 0, with 11 bases in between. Here the CDR3 DNA reads TGTGCCAGCAGCCTCCCCACAAACTCCTACAATGAGCAGTTCTTC. Translated: CASSLPTNSYNEQFF.

This sequence joins TRBV18 and TRBJ2-2, with D unresolved. The CDR3 extends over 12 amino acids. V gave up 3 bases and J gave up 5 bases, with 4 bases separating them. Looked up from germline, CDR1 is KGHSH and CDR2 is LQKENI. CDR3 in amino acids: CASSPRTGELFF. The CDR3 coding sequence is TGTGCCAGCTCACCGAGAACCGGGGAGCTGTTTTTT.

In its sample, this clone was seen once. This sequence joins TRBV20-1 and TRBJ2-2; 9 nucleotides agree with TRBD2. Germline CDR1 is DFQATT and CDR2 is SNEGSKA (reference sequence). This CDR3 region has 15 residues. The V and J ends lost 3 bases and 3 bases, in that order; junction bases with no gene match: 5. The CDR3 loop reads CSASLAGDYTGELFF. CDR3 sequence (DNA): TGCAGTGCTAGTTTAGCGGGGGACTACACCGGGGAGCTGTTTTTT.

In this sample, this clone turned up a few times. The chain carries TRBV5-4 and TRBJ1-6; a possible D gene is TRBD1 (5 bases). Germline V gene data show CDR1 as SGHNT and CDR2 as YYREEE (reference sequence). Deletions cut 9 bases from V and 3 bases from J, with 16 bases between. The CDR3 runs to 15 residues. The CDR3 sequence is CANLRPGDYNSPLHF. The CDR3 nucleotides are TGTGCCAACTTGAGACCGGGGGACTATAATTCACCCCTCCACTTT. Filled out from reference TRBV5-4 and TRBJ1-6, the complete variable domain reads ETGVTQSPTHLIKTRGQQVTLRCSSQSGHNTVSWYQQALGQGPQFIFQYYREEENGRGNFPPRFSGLQFPNYSSELNVNALELDDSALYLCANLRPGDYNSPLHFGNGTRLTVT.

The gene calls are TRBV5-4 and TRBJ1-1, with TRBD1 identical over 9 bases. CDR3 length equals 15 residues. The trim removed 3 bases at V and 2 bases at J, leaving 5 bases unmatched. Germline loops: CDR1 SGHNT, CDR2 YYREEE (reference sequence). This chain's CDR3 is CASSSRTGENTEAFF. CDR3 sequence (DNA): TGTGCCAGCAGCTCGAGGACAGGGGAAAACACTGAAGCTTTCTTT.

The CDR3 is CSIQFEYSYTF. The CDR3 region has the DNA TGCAGCATTCAATTCGAGTACAGCTACACCTTC. The genes are TRBV29-1 and TRBJ1-2; D unclear. The V gene lost 8 bases and the J gene lost 9 bases, with 16 bases spanning the gap. This CDR3 has 11 amino acids. The germline CDR1 and CDR2 sequences are SQVTM and ANQGSEA. Full variable domain (rest looked up from reference TRBV29-1 and TRBJ1-2): SAVISQKPSRDICQRGTSLTIQCQVDSQVTMMFWYRQQPGQSLTLIATANQGSEATYESGFVIDKFPISRPNLTFSTLTVSNMSPEDSSIYLCSIQFEYSYTFGSGTRLTVV.

The J gene is TRBJ2-5, the V gene TRBV2; D possibly corresponds to TRBD1 (6 bases). CDR1 SNHLY and CDR2 FYNNEI come from the germline V gene. The CDR3 contains 14 residues. The ends were cut back, 3 bases at V and 4 bases at J, with 12 bases in the middle. As DNA, the CDR3 is TGTGCCAGCAGTGAGTGGGGGCAGTCAGAGACCCAGTACTTC. Translating it yields CASSEWGQSETQYF.